This T cell receptor beta chain is from a study of T cell responses to AZD1222 COVID-19 vaccine. Sequencing was performed with immunoSEQ multiplex PCR; in TCRdb, only in-frame clones are kept and a portion is missing. The sample records under 200,000 clones, 85% to 90% being singletons. Second-dose groups at about 4 or about 12 weeks were pooled. On this clone itself: Antigen unknown.

Regarding the study as a whole: Repertoire sampling happened only post peak T cell response. White British people made up most donors, females outnumbered males, and clonal diversity was possibly underestimated. Vaccine-associated CD4 TCRs ranged over spike, dominating at 160-218 and 743-854.

V shed 4 bases, J shed 7 bases, and the junction held 4 bases outside the gene matches. Germline loops: CDR1 SGHAT, CDR2 FQDESV (reference sequence). The CDR3 is 14 residues long. The sequence was obtained from an adult who received the AZD1222 COVID-19 vaccine. The starting material was peripheral blood, obtained 28 days after the second AZD1222 dose. This sequence joins TRBV11-1 and TRBJ1-6, with 7 bases matching TRBD1. CDR3 in amino acids: CASSSTTGNSPLHF. The CDR3 bases are TGTGCCAGCAGCTCCACGACAGGGAATTCACCCCTCCACTTT. The full variable domain, with the rest looked up from reference TRBV11-1 and TRBJ1-6, is EAEVAQSPRYKITEKSQAVAFWCDPISGHATLYWYRQILGQGPELLVQFQDESVVDDSQLPKDRFSAERLKGVDSTLKIQPAELGDSAMYLCASSSTTGNSPLHFGNGTRLTVT.